This entry lists 25 T cell receptor beta chains sequenced from one sample in a study of blood T cell repertoires in COVID-19. Sequenced by immunoSEQ multiplex PCR; TCRdb stores in-frame clones only, minus some. The repertoire holds hundreds of thousands of clones, approximately 89% seen once, with under 3.5% in the top ten. Specimen: peripheral blood. The receptors come from a woman under 30 who had recovered from COVID-19.

In its sample, this clone was seen once. The chain links TRBV18 to TRBJ1-4; possible D gene TRBD1, 5 bases. This CDR3 is 15 amino acids long. Trimming pared 2 bases from V and 8 bases from J, leaving 15 bases between. Per germline, CDR1 KGHSH and CDR2 LQKENI. The CDR3 DNA reads TGTGCCAGCTCACCATTAAGTCGAGCAGGGGAAAAACTGTTTTTT. This translates into CASSPLSRAGEKLFF.

The chain uses TRBV7-2 and TRBJ2-1; a possible D gene is TRBD2 (7 bases). Trimming stripped 3 bases from V and 12 bases from J, with 15 bases between. The CDR3 spans 13 residues. The germline V gene encodes CDR1 SGHTA and CDR2 FQGNSA. CDR3 nucleotide sequence: TGTGCCAGCAGCTTGGGGGAGGGGGTTGGGCAGTTCTTC. Translation gives CASSLGEGVGQFF.

The chain has TRBV11-3 and TRBJ2-1, with 8 bases that match TRBD2. V lost 4 bases, J lost 0 bases, and 2 bases stayed unmatched. Germline V CDR1 and CDR2: SGHNT, YENEEA. This CDR3 comprises 15 residues. The CDR3 spells CASSSSGRSYNEQFF. CDR3 DNA sequence: TGTGCCAGCAGCTCTAGCGGGCGCTCCTACAATGAGCAGTTCTTC.

The V call is TRBV11-2, the J call TRBJ1-1; the D is unclear. This CDR3 is 13 amino acids long. V gave up 4 bases and J gave up 0 bases, with 6 bases separating them. Looked up from germline, CDR1 is SGHAT and CDR2 is FQNNGV. The CDR3 region is CASSYKMNTEAFF. CDR3 nucleotides: TGTGCCAGCAGCTACAAGATGAACACTGAAGCTTTCTTT.

Of note for this clone: Other DNA sequences from this sample encode an identical CDR3 as well. The rearrangement joins TRBV7-9 to TRBJ2-3, with a tentative D call TRBD2 (6 bases). The V and J ends lost 1 base and 1 base respectively, with 9 bases between them. CDR3 length: 15 residues. CDR1 and CDR2 (germline): SEHNR, FQNEAQ (reference sequence). CDR3 amino acids: CASSLVAGRTDTQYF. CDR3 bases: TGTGCCAGCAGCTTAGTGGCGGGGCGCACAGATACGCAGTATTTT.

The chain employs TRBV5-1 and TRBJ1-2, with D uncertain. There are 12 residues in the CDR3. Between the trimmed V and J ends, which lost 4 bases and 8 bases, there was a span of 12 bases. In germline, CDR1 is SGHRS, CDR2 YFSETQ. DNA for the CDR3: TGCGCCAGCAGCCCGACCGGGGAAGGCTACACCTTC. Its protein is CASSPTGEGYTF. Full variable domain (missing parts from reference TRBV5-1 and TRBJ1-2): KAGVTQTPRYLIKTRGQQVTLSCSPISGHRSVSWYQQTPGQGLQFLFEYFSETQRNKGNFPGRFSGRQFSNSRSEMNVSTLELGDSALYLCASSPTGEGYTFGSGTRLTVV.

The chain joins TRBV9 to TRBJ2-7; D remains ambiguous. Germline CDR1 is SGDLS and CDR2 is YYNGEE. V was clipped by 4 bases and J by 0 bases, with 14 bases between them. CDR3 length: 15 residues. CDR3 sequence (DNA): TGTGCCAGCAGCTTACTGACTGGCGGCTCCTACGAGCAGTACGTC. It translates to CASSLLTGGSYEQYV.

V gene TRBV19 combines with J gene TRBJ1-1; TRBD1 might be the D (5 bases). The CDR3 sequence is 13 residues long. Germline V gene sequence: CDR1 LNHDA, CDR2 SQIVND (reference sequence). V was pared by 11 bases and J by 0 bases, with 13 bases between. The CDR3 DNA is TGTGCCCGAAGGACATTTATGAACACTGAAGCTTTCTTT. As protein: CARRTFMNTEAFF.

The gene calls are TRBV21-1 and TRBJ2-7; the table's TRBD1 call for D was not verified on the DNA. TRBV21-1 is a pseudogene. The CDR3 spans 16 residues. CDR3 bases: TGTGCCAGCAGCAAACTTCCGGGACAGGAGCCCTACGAGCAGTACGTC. Protein: CASSKLPGQEPYEQYV.

The chain joins TRBV18 to TRBJ2-5; perhaps TRBD1 as D (6 bases). Trimming took 4 bases from V and 0 from J, leaving 9 bases between them. CDR3 size: 14 residues. CDR1 is KGHSH and CDR2 is LQKENI in the germline V gene. In DNA form, the CDR3 reads TGTGCCAGCTCACGGACAGTAAACCAAGAGACCCAGTACTTC. Protein sequence: CASSRTVNQETQYF.

About this clone: Other nucleotide sequences from this sample produce the same CDR3. V gene TRBV24-1 combines with J gene TRBJ2-2; 9 bases line up with TRBD1. The V and J ends lost 3 bases and 5 bases, in that order; junction bases with no gene match: 6. The CDR3 is made up of 16 amino acids. CDR1 and CDR2 from the germline V gene are KGHDR and SFDVKD. The CDR3 region has the DNA TGTGCCACCAGTGATCCGGGACAGGGAGGAACCGGGGAGCTGTTTTTT. This codes for CATSDPGQGGTGELFF.

The rearrangement links TRBV11-3 to TRBJ1-2; TRBD1 is a possible D gene (6 bases). Germline CDR1 and CDR2: SGHNT and YENEEA. The CDR3 is 12 residues long. Trimming shortened V by 5 bases and J by 13 bases, and 17 bases separated the two germline ends. CDR3 region: CASSLRGAAITF. As DNA, the CDR3 is TGTGCCAGCAGCCTCCGGGGGGCAGCAATCACCTTC.

The chain combines TRBV4-1 with TRBJ1-1; D is ambiguous. CDR3 length equals 13 residues. Trimming stripped 0 bases from V and 8 bases from J, with 10 bases between. CDR1 is MGHRA and CDR2 is YSYEKL in the germline V gene. The CDR3 DNA is TGCGCCAGCAGCCAAGAAGTGCGGCAGGAAGCTTTCTTT. Translated, it gives CASSQEVRQEAFF.

J is TRBJ2-2 and V is TRBV15; D not resolved. The CDR3 is made up of 16 amino acids. V was trimmed by 0 bases and J by 2 bases, leaving 10 bases between them. Germline-derived CDR1 and CDR2 are LNHNV and YYDKDF (reference sequence). The CDR3 reads CATSRDYYVNTGELFF. CDR3 nucleotide sequence: TGTGCCACCAGCAGAGATTACTATGTAAACACCGGGGAGCTGTTTTTT. Full variable domain (remainder filled in from reference TRBV15 and TRBJ2-2): DAMVIQNPRYQVTQFGKPVTLSCSQTLNHNVMYWYQQKSSQAPKLLFHYYDKDFNNEADTPDNFQSRRPNTSFCFLDIRSPGLGDTAMYLCATSRDYYVNTGELFFGEGSRLTVL.

The J gene is TRBJ1-6, the V gene TRBV10-3; TRBD1 matches 7 bases. J was trimmed by 0 bases and V by 6 bases; bases with no gene match: 14. The germline gives CDR1 ENHRY, CDR2 SYGVKD. This CDR3 is 19 amino acids long. CDR3 nucleotide sequence: TGTGCCATCAGCCTGACGGCGACAGGGACCAGCTCCTATAATTCACCCCTCCACTTT. This translates into CAISLTATGTSSYNSPLHF.

V gene TRBV5-1 combines with J gene TRBJ1-2, with 8 bases that match TRBD1. Germline V lookup: CDR1 SGHRS, CDR2 YFSETQ. The V gene end was trimmed by 0 bases and the J gene end by 8 bases; junction bases not matched to a gene: 6. The CDR3 extends over 14 amino acids. CDR3 sequence reads: CASSLVRTGQGYTF. The CDR3 DNA reads as TGCGCCAGCAGCTTGGTGAGGACAGGGCAAGGCTACACCTTC.

This chain uses TRBV3-1 (or the pseudogene TRBV3-2) with TRBJ1-1; D not resolved. Germline assignment: CDR1 LGHDT and CDR2 YNNKEL (reference sequence). The V end lost 0 bases, the J end lost 4 bases, and 9 bases lay between the germline ends. There are 14 residues in the CDR3. This CDR3 reads CASSQDISGTEAFF. The DNA of the CDR3 is TGTGCCAGCAGCCAAGATATCTCCGGCACTGAAGCTTTCTTT.

The chain couples TRBV15 to TRBJ2-3; 9 bases align to TRBD2. The V gene end was trimmed by 0 bases and the J gene end by 2 bases; junction bases not matched to a gene: 3. Germline V gives CDR1 LNHNV, CDR2 YYDKDF (reference sequence). This CDR3 contains 16 residues. The CDR3 sequence is CATSRDLAGITDTQYF. In DNA, the CDR3 is TGTGCCACCAGCAGAGATCTAGCGGGAATCACAGATACGCAGTATTTT. The variable domain in full, completed from reference TRBV15 and TRBJ2-3, reads DAMVIQNPRYQVTQFGKPVTLSCSQTLNHNVMYWYQQKSSQAPKLLFHYYDKDFNNEADTPDNFQSRRPNTSFCFLDIRSPGLGDTAMYLCATSRDLAGITDTQYFGPGTRLTVL.

Concerning this clone: Different DNA sequences within this sample yield the same CDR3. This sequence joins TRBV27 and TRBJ1-1; D is perhaps TRBD1 (6 bases). V was trimmed by 6 bases and J by 0 bases, leaving 11 bases between them. Germline CDR1 MNHEY, CDR2 SMNVEV (reference sequence). The CDR3 has 14 amino acids. The CDR3 loop reads CASSLQGMNTEAFF. CDR3 nucleotide sequence: TGTGCCAGCAGCCTACAGGGAATGAACACTGAAGCTTTCTTT.

The J gene is TRBJ2-2, the V gene TRBV6-5; D is possibly TRBD2 (5 bases). Germline V gene data show CDR1 as MNHEY and CDR2 as SVGAGI. This CDR3 has 13 residues. The ends were cut back, 2 bases at V and 7 bases at J, with 8 bases in the middle. The CDR3 here is CASSYIGGGELFF. The CDR3, as DNA: TGTGCCAGCAGTTACATCGGAGGCGGGGAGCTGTTTTTT.

This chain links TRBV24-1 with TRBJ2-1; possibly TRBD2 for D (5 bases). The CDR3 is 15 amino acids. Looked up from germline, CDR1 is KGHDR and CDR2 is SFDVKD. Trimming pared 5 bases from V and 2 bases from J, leaving 12 bases between. The DNA of the CDR3 is TGTGCCACCAGTGGGACGGGATCCACCTACAATGAGCAGTTCTTC. This codes for CATSGTGSTYNEQFF.

CDR3 sequence: CASRTSGQNTGELFF. CDR3 bases: TGTGCCAGCAGGACCTCGGGACAAAACACCGGGGAGCTGTTTTTT. The chain couples TRBV6-5 to TRBJ2-2, with D possibly matching TRBD1 (6 bases). V lost 6 bases and J 2 bases, leaving 13 bases between the germline ends. The CDR3 covers 15 residues. The germline gives CDR1 MNHEY, CDR2 SVGAGI.

The chain is built from TRBV19 and TRBJ2-1; 7 nucleotides match TRBD2. CDR1 and CDR2 (germline): LNHDA, SQIVND (reference sequence). The CDR3 contains 15 residues. V gave up 9 bases and J gave up 0 bases; unmatched junction bases: 8. The CDR3 DNA is TGTGCCAGCGCACTAGCGTTCTCCTCCTACAATGAGCAGTTCTTC. Its protein product is CASALAFSSYNEQFF.

This chain uses TRBV10-3 with TRBJ2-3; TRBD1 matches 11 bases. J gave up 4 bases and V 8 bases, and 2 bases lay outside the gene matches. Germline assignment: CDR1 ENHRY and CDR2 SYGVKD. The CDR3 spans 13 residues. The chain's CDR3 is CAIGGQGADTQYF. The CDR3 bases are TGTGCCATCGGGGGACAGGGGGCAGATACGCAGTATTTT.

The V call is TRBV2, the J call TRBJ1-5; 8 nucleotides match TRBD1. Looked up from germline, CDR1 is SNHLY and CDR2 is FYNNEI. V dropped 7 bases and J dropped 4; count of bases not matched to a gene: 6. The CDR3 spans 14 residues. The CDR3 nucleotides are TGTGCCAGCACCGGAGGACAGGGTAATCAGCCCCAGCATTTT. The encoded protein is CASTGGQGNQPQHF.